This T cell receptor (beta chain) stems from a study of control samples from healthy donors and cancer patients. The table came from immunoSEQ multiplex PCR; TCRdb's copy has only in-frame clones and leaves some out. Of approximately 100,000 clones listed, roughly 78% were seen once; the top ten hold about 2%. J was trimmed by 4 bases and V by 6 bases; bases with no gene match: 8. Germline V gene data show CDR1 as ENHRY and CDR2 as SYGVKD. CDR3 length equals 14 residues. This clonotype was obtained from a man aged 55 to 70 in good health. The specimen was blood. The rearrangement joins TRBV10-3 to TRBJ1-2; TRBD1 aligns across 7 bases. The CDR3 is CAIRPGTESYGYTF. The CDR3 nucleotides are TGTGCCATCAGGCCCGGGACAGAGAGCTATGGCTACACCTTC.